This is a list of T cell receptor beta chains from one sample in a study of cytomegalovirus exposure and HLA in healthy donors. Data came from immunoSEQ multiplex PCR; TCRdb stores just in-frame clones and leaves some out. The sample lists over 150,000 clones, approximately 86% occurring once. The specimen was PBMCs. These TCRs come from a woman aged 18-35 years in good health and CMV-seronegative. The CDR3 runs from the conserved cysteine through the conserved F or W. The order of the fields is clone size, J gene, D gene, V gene, CDR3 DNA, CDR3 protein. D genes are given only for firm matches. Expanded clones get a size class; other rows say once, few or many, or leave the size out.

clone size: .; J gene: TRBJ2-7; D gene: .; V gene: TRBV5-1; CDR3 DNA: TGCGCCAGCAGCTTGTCTCAGACCTACGAGCAGTACTTC; CDR3 protein: CASSLSQTYEQYF
clone size: .; J gene: TRBJ1-2; D gene: .; V gene: TRBV4-1; CDR3 DNA: TGCGCCAGCAGTCCCCACTATACAACAAACTATGGCTACACCTTC; CDR3 protein: CASSPHYTTNYGYTF
clone size: .; J gene: TRBJ2-5; D gene: .; V gene: TRBV6-5; CDR3 DNA: TGTGCCAGCTGGACGGGAGTGGGGGAGACCCAGTACTTC; CDR3 protein: CASWTGVGETQYF
clone size: .; J gene: TRBJ1-2; D gene: .; V gene: TRBV5-4; CDR3 DNA: TGTGCCAGCAGCGGGTACGGGTTAGGGGGCTATGGCTACACCTTC; CDR3 protein: CASSGYGLGGYGYTF
clone size: .; J gene: TRBJ1-1; D gene: TRBD1; V gene: TRBV7-9; CDR3 DNA: TGTGCCAGCAGGCGACAGGGCGGTGGGACTGAAGCTTTCTTT; CDR3 protein: CASRRQGGGTEAFF
clone size: .; J gene: TRBJ1-3; D gene: .; V gene: TRBV2; CDR3 DNA: TGTGCCAGCAGCCGTGGCGATCGGGGAGCGGGAAACACCATATATTTT; CDR3 protein: CASSRGDRGAGNTIYF
clone size: .; J gene: TRBJ1-5; D gene: TRBD1; V gene: TRBV5-1; CDR3 DNA: TGCGCCAGCAGCCCCGGACAGGCACGACAGCCCCAGCATTTT; CDR3 protein: CASSPGQARQPQHF
clone size: .; J gene: TRBJ2-7; D gene: .; V gene: TRBV6-6; CDR3 DNA: TGTGCCAGCAGTCATCTAAGGGGGACCCCTTACGAGCAGTACTTC; CDR3 protein: CASSHLRGTPYEQYF
clone size: .; J gene: TRBJ2-1; D gene: TRBD2; V gene: TRBV9; CDR3 DNA: TGTGCCAGCAGCCCCGCCCTAGCGGGACTATCCAACAATGAGCAGTTCTTC; CDR3 protein: CASSPALAGLSNNEQFF
clone size: .; J gene: TRBJ1-1; D gene: .; V gene: TRBV4-1; CDR3 DNA: TGCGCCAGCAGCCGCAGTAACCTTTTGACAGATCCTGTGAACACTGAAGCTTTCTTT; CDR3 protein: CASSRSNLLTDPVNTEAFF
clone size: .; J gene: TRBJ1-1; D gene: .; V gene: TRBV14; CDR3 DNA: TGTGCCAGCAGCCAAGATTATAGGGCCGGACATATGAACACTGAAGCTTTCTTT; CDR3 protein: CASSQDYRAGHMNTEAFF
clone size: .; J gene: TRBJ1-2; D gene: TRBD1; V gene: TRBV23-1; CDR3 DNA: TGCGCCAGCAGTCAAGACGGGACAGGGGGCAATATCAGGCCCACTGATTATGGCTACACCTTC; CDR3 protein: CASSQDGTGGNIRPTDYGYTF
clone size: .; J gene: TRBJ2-3; D gene: .; V gene: TRBV5-6; CDR3 DNA: TGTGCCAGCAGCTCCGGGACACAGAACACAGATACGCAGTATTTT; CDR3 protein: CASSSGTQNTDTQYF
clone size: .; J gene: TRBJ1-2; D gene: .; V gene: TRBV4-1; CDR3 DNA: TGCGCCAGCAGCCAAGGACCTCAGGAAATATATGGCTACACCTTC; CDR3 protein: CASSQGPQEIYGYTF
clone size: .; J gene: TRBJ1-6; D gene: .; V gene: TRBV27; CDR3 DNA: TGTGCCAGCAGTTTGGAGGGGGGGTATAATTCACCCCTCCACTTT; CDR3 protein: CASSLEGGYNSPLHF
clone size: .; J gene: TRBJ1-5; D gene: .; V gene: TRBV7-8; CDR3 DNA: TGTGCCAGCAGCTCGACAAGGCCCCTACTCAATCAGCCCCAGCATTTT; CDR3 protein: CASSSTRPLLNQPQHF
clone size: once; J gene: TRBJ1-2; D gene: .; V gene: TRBV5-1; CDR3 DNA: TGCGCCAGCAGCTTGGAGGCGGAGAACTATGGCTACACCTTC; CDR3 protein: CASSLEAENYGYTF
clone size: .; J gene: TRBJ2-1; D gene: .; V gene: TRBV28; CDR3 DNA: TGTGCCAGCAGTAGGGGGTTTGTGGAGTTCTTC; CDR3 protein: CASSRGFVEFF